This entry features one TCR beta chain sequence. The same CDR3 is also encoded by other DNA sequences in this sample. The entry originates in a study of blood T cell repertoires in COVID-19. Study details: The United States, Italy and Spain were the sources of the acute and convalescent COVID-19 samples.

Original processing methods: Estimation of nucleated cell counts was performed using reference gene primer amplification. TCRdb's copy holds only in-frame clones and misses some; the assay was immunoSEQ multiplex PCR. The V and J calls and clone size are taken from that table; D and trimming were inferred from the DNA. This sample has roughly 230,000 clones, with roughly 85% found just once. All enrollees were about 18 to 100 years old and from approximately 24 US areas. Categorization into cohorts depended on clinical history that participants reported. Trimming took off 5 bases at V and 1 base at J, with 9 bases between the two ends. The CDR3 covers 14 residues. Germline values: CDR1 SGHTA, CDR2 FQGTGA.

The receptor was isolated from a woman in her 50s who had been exposed to COVID-19. The sample was PBMCs or T cells enriched from blood (not recorded which). This chain connects TRBV7-3 to TRBJ1-3; perhaps TRBD1 as D (6 bases). The CDR3 spells CASSPDSSGNTIYF. As DNA, the CDR3 is TGTGCCAGCAGCCCGGACAGTTCTGGAAACACCATATATTTT.